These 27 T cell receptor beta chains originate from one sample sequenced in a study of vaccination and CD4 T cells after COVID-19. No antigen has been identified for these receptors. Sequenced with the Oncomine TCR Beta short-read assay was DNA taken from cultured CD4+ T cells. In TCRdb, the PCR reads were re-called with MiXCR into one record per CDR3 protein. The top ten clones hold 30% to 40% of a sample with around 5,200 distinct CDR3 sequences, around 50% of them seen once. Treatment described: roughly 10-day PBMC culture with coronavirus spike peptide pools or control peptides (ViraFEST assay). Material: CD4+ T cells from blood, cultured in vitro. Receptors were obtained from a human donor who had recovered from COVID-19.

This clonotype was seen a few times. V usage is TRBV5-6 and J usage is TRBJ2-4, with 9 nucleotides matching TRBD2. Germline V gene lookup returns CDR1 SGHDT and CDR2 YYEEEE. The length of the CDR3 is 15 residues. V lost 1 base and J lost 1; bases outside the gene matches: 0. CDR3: CASSLTSGAKNIQYF. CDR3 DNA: TGTGCCAGCAGCTTGACTAGCGGGGCCAAAAACATTCAGTACTTC.

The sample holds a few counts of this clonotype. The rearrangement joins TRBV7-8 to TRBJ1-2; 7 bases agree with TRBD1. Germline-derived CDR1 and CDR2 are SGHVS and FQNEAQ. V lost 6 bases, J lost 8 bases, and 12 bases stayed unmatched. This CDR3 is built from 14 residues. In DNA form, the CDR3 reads TGTGCCAGCAGTCCTAAGACAGGGTTCGGGGGCTACACCTTC. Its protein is CASSPKTGFGGYTF.

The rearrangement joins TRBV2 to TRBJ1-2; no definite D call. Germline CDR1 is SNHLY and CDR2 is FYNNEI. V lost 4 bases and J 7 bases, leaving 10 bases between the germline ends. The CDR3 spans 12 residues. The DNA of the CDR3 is TGTGCCAGCAGTGGGCCCGGCGGTGGCTACACCTTC. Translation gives CASSGPGGGYTF.

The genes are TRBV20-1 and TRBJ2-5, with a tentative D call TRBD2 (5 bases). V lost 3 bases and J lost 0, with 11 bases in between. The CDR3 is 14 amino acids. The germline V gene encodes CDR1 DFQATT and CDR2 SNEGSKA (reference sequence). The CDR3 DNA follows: TGCAGTGCTAGTCCAGCGGCGAACCAAGAGACCCAGTACTTC. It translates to CSASPAANQETQYF.

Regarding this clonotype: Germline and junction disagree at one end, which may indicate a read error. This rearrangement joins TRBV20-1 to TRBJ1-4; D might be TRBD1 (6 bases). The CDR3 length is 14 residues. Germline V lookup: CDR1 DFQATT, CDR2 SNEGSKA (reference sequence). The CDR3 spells CSASGDIRDTKLTF. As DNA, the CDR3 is TGCAGTGCTAGTGGGGACATAAGGGACACCAAACTCACTTTT.

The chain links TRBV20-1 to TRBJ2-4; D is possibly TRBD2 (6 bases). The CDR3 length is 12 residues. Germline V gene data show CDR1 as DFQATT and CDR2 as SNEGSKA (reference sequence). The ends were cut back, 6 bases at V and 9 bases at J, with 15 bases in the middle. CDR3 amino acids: CSAPGLEGIQYF. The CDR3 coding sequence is TGCAGTGCCCCGGGTCTGGAGGGCATTCAGTACTTC.

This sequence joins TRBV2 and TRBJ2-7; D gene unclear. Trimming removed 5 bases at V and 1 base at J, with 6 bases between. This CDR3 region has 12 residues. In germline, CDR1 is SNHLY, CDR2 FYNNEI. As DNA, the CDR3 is TGTGCCAGCAGTCCGTCTTCCTACGAGCAGTACTTC. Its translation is CASSPSSYEQYF. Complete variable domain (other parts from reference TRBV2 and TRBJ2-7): EPEVTQTPSHQVTQMGQEVILRCVPISNHLYFYWYRQILGQKVEFLVSFYNNEISEKSEIFDDQFSVERPDGSNFTLKIRSTKLEDSAMYFCASSPSSYEQYFGPGTRLTVT.

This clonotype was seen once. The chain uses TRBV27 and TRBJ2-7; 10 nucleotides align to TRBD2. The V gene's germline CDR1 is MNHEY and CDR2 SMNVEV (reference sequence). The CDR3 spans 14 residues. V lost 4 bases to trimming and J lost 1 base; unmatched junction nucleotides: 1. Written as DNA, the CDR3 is TGTGCCAGCAGTTCTAGCGGGAGATCCTACGAGCAGTACTTC. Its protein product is CASSSSGRSYEQYF.

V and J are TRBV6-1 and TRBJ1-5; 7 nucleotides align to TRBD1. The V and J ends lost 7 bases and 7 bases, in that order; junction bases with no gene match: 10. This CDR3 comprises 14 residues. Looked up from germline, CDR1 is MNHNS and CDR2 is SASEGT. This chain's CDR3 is CASIKTGLEQPQHF. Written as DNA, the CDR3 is TGTGCCAGCATAAAGACAGGGTTAGAACAGCCCCAGCATTTT.

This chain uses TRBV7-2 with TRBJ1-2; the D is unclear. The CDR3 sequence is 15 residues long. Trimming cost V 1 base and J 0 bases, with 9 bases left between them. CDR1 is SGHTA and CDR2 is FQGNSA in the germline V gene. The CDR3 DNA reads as TGTGCCAGCAGCTTAGATAGAGCAACTAACTATGGCTACACCTTC. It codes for CASSLDRATNYGYTF.

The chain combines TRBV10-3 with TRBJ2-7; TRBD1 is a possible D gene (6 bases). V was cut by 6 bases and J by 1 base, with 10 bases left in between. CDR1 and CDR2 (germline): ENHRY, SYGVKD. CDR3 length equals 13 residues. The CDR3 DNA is TGTGCCATCAGCGACCAGGGGTCCTACGAGCAGTACTTC. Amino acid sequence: CAISDQGSYEQYF.

This CDR3 reads CASSARVEESNQPQHF. DNA for the CDR3: TGTGCCAGCAGCGCCAGGGTAGAAGAAAGCAATCAGCCCCAGCATTTT. The chain has TRBV21-1 and TRBJ1-5; the table's D call, TRBD1, was not checked against the DNA. TRBV21-1 is annotated as a pseudogene. This CDR3 spans 16 amino acids.

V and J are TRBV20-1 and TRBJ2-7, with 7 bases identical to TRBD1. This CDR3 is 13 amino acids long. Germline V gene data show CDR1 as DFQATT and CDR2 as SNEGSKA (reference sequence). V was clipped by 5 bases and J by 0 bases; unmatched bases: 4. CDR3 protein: CSAQTGNSYEQYF. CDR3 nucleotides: TGCAGTGCTCAGACAGGGAACTCCTACGAGCAGTACTTC.

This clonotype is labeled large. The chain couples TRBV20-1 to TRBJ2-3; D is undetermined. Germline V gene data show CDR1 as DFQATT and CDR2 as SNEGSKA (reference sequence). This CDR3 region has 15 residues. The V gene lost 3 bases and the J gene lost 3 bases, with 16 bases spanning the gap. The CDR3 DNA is TGCAGTGCTAGGCCCCCCCGCCATCCGACAGATACGCAGTATTTT. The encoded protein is CSARPPRHPTDTQYF.

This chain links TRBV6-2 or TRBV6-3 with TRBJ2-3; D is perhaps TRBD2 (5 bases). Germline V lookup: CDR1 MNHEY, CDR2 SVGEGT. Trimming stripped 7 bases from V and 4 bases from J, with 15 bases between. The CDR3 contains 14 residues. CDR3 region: CASKFFEGADTQYF. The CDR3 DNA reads TGTGCCAGCAAATTTTTTGAGGGAGCAGATACGCAGTATTTT.

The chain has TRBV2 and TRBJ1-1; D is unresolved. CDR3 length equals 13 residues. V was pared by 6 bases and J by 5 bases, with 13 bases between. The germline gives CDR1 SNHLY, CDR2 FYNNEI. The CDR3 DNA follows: TGTGCCAGCAGCCCGATGGTGGGGACTGAAGCTTTCTTT. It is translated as CASSPMVGTEAFF.

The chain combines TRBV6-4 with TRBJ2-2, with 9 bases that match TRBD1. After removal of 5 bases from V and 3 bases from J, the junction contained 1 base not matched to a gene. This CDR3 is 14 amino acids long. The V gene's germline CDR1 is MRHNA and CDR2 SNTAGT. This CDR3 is CASSRDRDTGELFF. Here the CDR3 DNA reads TGTGCCAGCAGTCGGGACAGGGACACCGGGGAGCTGTTTTTT.

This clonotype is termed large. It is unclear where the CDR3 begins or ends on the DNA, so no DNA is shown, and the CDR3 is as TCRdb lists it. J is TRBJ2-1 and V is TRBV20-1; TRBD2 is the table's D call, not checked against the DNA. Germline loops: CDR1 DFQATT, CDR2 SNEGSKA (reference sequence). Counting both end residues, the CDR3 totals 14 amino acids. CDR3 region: CSARVGSGSRFPFF.

CDR3 sequence reads: CSASYRGGGTDTQYF. Here the CDR3 DNA reads TGCAGTGCTAGTTATCGCGGGGGGGGCACAGATACGCAGTATTTT. J is TRBJ2-3 and V is TRBV20-1; 9 bases agree with TRBD2. J lost 1 base, V lost 3 bases, and 5 bases had no gene match. This CDR3 region has 15 residues. The germline CDR1 and CDR2 sequences are DFQATT and SNEGSKA (reference sequence).

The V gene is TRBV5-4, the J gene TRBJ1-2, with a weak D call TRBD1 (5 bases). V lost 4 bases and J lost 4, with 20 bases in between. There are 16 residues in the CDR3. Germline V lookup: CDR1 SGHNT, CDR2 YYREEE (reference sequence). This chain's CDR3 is CASSPEVGGIGYGYTF. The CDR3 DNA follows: TGTGCCAGCAGCCCGGAGGTTGGGGGGATAGGCTATGGCTACACCTTC.

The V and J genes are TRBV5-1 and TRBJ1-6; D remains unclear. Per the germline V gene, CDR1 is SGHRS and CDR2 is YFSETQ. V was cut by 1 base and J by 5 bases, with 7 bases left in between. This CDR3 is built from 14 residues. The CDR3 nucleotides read TGCGCCAGCAGCTTGCCCTTCAATAATTCACCCCTCCACTTT. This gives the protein CASSLPFNNSPLHF.

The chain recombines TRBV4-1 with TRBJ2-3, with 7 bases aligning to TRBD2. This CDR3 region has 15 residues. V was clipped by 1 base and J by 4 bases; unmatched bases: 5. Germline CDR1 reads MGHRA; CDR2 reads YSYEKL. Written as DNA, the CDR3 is TGCGCCAGCAGCCAAGTAGGACTAGTGTCAGATACGCAGTATTTT. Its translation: CASSQVGLVSDTQYF.

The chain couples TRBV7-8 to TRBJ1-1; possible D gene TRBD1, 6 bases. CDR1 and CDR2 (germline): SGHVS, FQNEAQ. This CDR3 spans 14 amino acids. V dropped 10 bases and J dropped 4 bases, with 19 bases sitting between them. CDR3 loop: CATNQQGVGTEAFF. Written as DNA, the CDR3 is TGTGCCACCAACCAACAGGGCGTTGGCACTGAAGCTTTCTTT. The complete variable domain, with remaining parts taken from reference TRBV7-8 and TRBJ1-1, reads GAGVSQSPRYKVAKRGQDVALRCDPISGHVSLFWYQQALGQGPEFLTYFQNEAQLDKSGLPSDRFFAERPEGSVSTLKIQRTQQEDSAVYLCATNQQGVGTEAFFGQGTRLTVV.

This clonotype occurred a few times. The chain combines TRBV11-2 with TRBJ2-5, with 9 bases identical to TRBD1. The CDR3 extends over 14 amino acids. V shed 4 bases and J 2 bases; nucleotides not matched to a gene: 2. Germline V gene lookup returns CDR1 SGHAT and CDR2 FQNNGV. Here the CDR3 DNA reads TGTGCCAGCAGCTCGGGACAGGGACAAGAGACCCAGTACTTC. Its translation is CASSSGQGQETQYF.

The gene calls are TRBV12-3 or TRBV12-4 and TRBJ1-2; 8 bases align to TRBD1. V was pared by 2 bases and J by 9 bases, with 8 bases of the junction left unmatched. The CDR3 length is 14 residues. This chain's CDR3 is CASSLFRTGSSYTF. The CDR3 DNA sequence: TGTGCCAGCAGTTTATTCCGGACAGGGTCGAGCTACACCTTC.

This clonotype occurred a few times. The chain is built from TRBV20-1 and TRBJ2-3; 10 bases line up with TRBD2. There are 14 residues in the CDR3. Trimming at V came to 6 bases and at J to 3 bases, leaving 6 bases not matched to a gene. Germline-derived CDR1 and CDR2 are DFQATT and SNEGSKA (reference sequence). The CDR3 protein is CSAPSGRTTDTQYF. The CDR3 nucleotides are TGCAGTGCCCCTAGCGGGAGAACTACAGATACGCAGTATTTT.

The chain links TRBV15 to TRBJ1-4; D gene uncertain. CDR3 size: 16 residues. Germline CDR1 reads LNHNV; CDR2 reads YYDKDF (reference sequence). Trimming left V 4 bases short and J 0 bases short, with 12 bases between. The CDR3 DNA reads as TGTGCCACCAGCACCGGCCCTCCTGCAACTAATGAAAAACTGTTTTTT. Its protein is CATSTGPPATNEKLFF.